The clone carrying this TCR beta chain was observed many times. Its target is unknown. TCRdb analysed the 5' RACE reads with MiXCR anew, one entry per CDR3 protein. The sample has approximately 300,000 distinct CDR3 sequences, around 9.7% seen once. The CDR3 is made up of 15 amino acids. The germline V gene encodes CDR1 SQVTM and CDR2 ANQGSEA. Trimming shortened V by 7 bases and J by 0 bases, and 16 bases separated the two germline ends. These data belong to a study of identical twins. Points from the study as a whole: The degree of excess twin sharing was weaker in beta out-of-frame sequences.

Each donor was a healthy Caucasian. These same records also appear under a second study, on yellow fever vaccine responses in identical twins.

The clonotype originates from a woman aged 18-35 years in good health. The source material was CD8+ T cells sorted from blood. This chain connects TRBV29-1 to TRBJ1-3; D possibly corresponds to TRBD1 (5 bases). As DNA, the CDR3 is TGCAGCGCTTGGGGGGAGGACAACTCTGGAAACACCATATATTTT. Translating it yields CSAWGEDNSGNTIYF.